Following are 22 T cell receptor beta chains from one sample sequenced in a study of monozygotic twins with inflammatory bowel disease. From the 5' RACE reads, TCRdb lists one entry per CDR3 protein and no DNA. The listing contains a few hundred thousand distinct CDR3 sequences. The sequencing input was blood. Every receptor here comes from a human donor with ulcerative colitis or Crohn's disease, or a healthy co-twin of an affected twin (not recorded which).

The chain's CDR3 is CATSGRTSGNLGEQFF. This chain connects TRBV24-1 to TRBJ2-1; TCRdb reports TRBD2, a call that lacks DNA to check it against. Per the germline V gene, CDR1 is KGHDR and CDR2 is SFDVKD. The CDR3 totals 16 residues.

The chain uses TRBV5-7 and TRBJ2-2; without DNA, the TCRdb call of TRBD2 cannot be checked. TRBV5-7 is marked as an open reading frame, function uncertain. The CDR3 is 14 residues long. This CDR3 is CASRLGRRTGELFF.

J is TRBJ1-1 and V is TRBV18; TCRdb's assignment of TRBD1 cannot be checked, as there is no DNA. The CDR3 sequence is 15 residues long. Germline CDR1 KGHSH, CDR2 LQKENI. The CDR3 is CASSPRQGVETEAFF.

J is TRBJ1-2 and V is TRBV27; lacking DNA, the TRBD1 call made by TCRdb goes unchecked. CDR1 MNHEY and CDR2 SMNVEV come from the germline V gene (reference sequence). The CDR3 covers 13 residues. This CDR3 reads CASSFWGTDGYTF.

This sequence joins TRBV27 and TRBJ2-3; TCRdb reports TRBD2, a call that lacks DNA to check it against. Germline loops: CDR1 MNHEY, CDR2 SMNVEV (reference sequence). The CDR3 spans 16 residues. The CDR3 reads CASSLLGTSGADTQYF.

The chain recombines TRBV12-3 or TRBV12-4 with TRBJ2-5. This CDR3 is 13 amino acids long. The CDR3 loop is CASLSHNQETQYF.

The CDR3 sequence is CASSFGPSVGNIQYF. This chain connects TRBV5-1 to TRBJ2-4; the D call of TRBD2 rests on TCRdb alone, since no DNA is present to check it. Germline CDR1 and CDR2: SGHRS and YFSETQ. The CDR3 totals 15 residues.

This chain joins TRBV30 and TRBJ1-1. CDR3 length: 16 residues. Germline V gives CDR1 GTSNPN, CDR2 SVGIG (reference sequence). CDR3 residues: CAWSVRVVSFNTEAFF.

CDR3 residues: CAISERGGMGNEQFF. The J gene is TRBJ2-1, the V gene TRBV10-3; the TRBD1 assignment by TCRdb is unverifiable without DNA. The length of the CDR3 is 15 residues. From germline, CDR1 is ENHRY and CDR2 SYGVKD.

The rearrangement uses TRBV5-1 and TRBJ2-2. From germline, CDR1 is SGHRS and CDR2 YFSETQ. The CDR3 length is 17 residues. The CDR3 sequence: CASSLESGLGGAGELFF.

The chain links TRBV9 to TRBJ2-2. The CDR3 spans 13 residues. CDR1 is SGDLS, CDR2 YYNGEE, per germline. The CDR3 here is CASSVHGTGELFF.

V gene TRBV4-2 combines with J gene TRBJ2-5; TCRdb outputs TRBD2, but without DNA this stays unchecked. CDR1 is LGHNA and CDR2 is YNFKEQ in the germline V gene. This CDR3 region has 17 residues. The CDR3 here is CASSQESGLAGRETQYF.

V gene TRBV7-2 combines with J gene TRBJ2-3; TCRdb gives TRBD1 as the D gene, but with no DNA this cannot be confirmed. The germline gives CDR1 SGHTA, CDR2 FQGNSA. The CDR3 runs 16 residues. This chain's CDR3 is CASSTLDLTISDTQYF.

The chain is built from TRBV6-6 and TRBJ1-6. This CDR3 is built from 12 residues. Germline V CDR1 and CDR2: MNHNY, SVGAGI (reference sequence). The CDR3 region is CASSDASSPLHF.

CDR3 sequence: CASSATANTGELFF. The chain is built from TRBV9 and TRBJ2-2. There are 14 residues in the CDR3. From germline, CDR1 is SGDLS and CDR2 YYNGEE.

This chain uses TRBV7-9 with TRBJ2-1; TCRdb reports TRBD2, a call that lacks DNA to check it against. Looked up from germline, CDR1 is SEHNR and CDR2 is FQNEAQ (reference sequence). This CDR3 region has 15 residues. CDR3 region: CASRGVQRDYNEQFF. Full variable domain (remainder filled in from reference TRBV7-9 and TRBJ2-1): DTGVSQNPRHKITKRGQNVTFRCDPISEHNRLYWYRQTLGQGPEFLTYFQNEAQLEKSRLLSDRFSAERPKGSFSTLEIQRTEQGDSAMYLCASRGVQRDYNEQFFGPGTRLTVL.

The chain employs TRBV5-1 and TRBJ2-3; the D call from TCRdb, TRBD2, cannot be confirmed without DNA. The CDR3 contains 13 residues. In germline, CDR1 is SGHRS, CDR2 YFSETQ. CDR3 protein: CASSYSRADTQYF.

The chain carries TRBV5-6 and TRBJ1-6; the TRBD1 assignment by TCRdb is unverifiable without DNA. The CDR3 totals 14 residues. CDR1 is SGHDT, CDR2 YYEEEE, per germline. The CDR3 loop reads CASRPQGVESPLHF.

This chain uses TRBV20-1 with TRBJ2-1; TCRdb picks TRBD1, but there is no DNA to check that call. Germline values: CDR1 DFQATT, CDR2 SNEGSKA (reference sequence). This CDR3 is 14 amino acids long. The CDR3 is CSATPDRGLNEQFF.

This rearrangement joins TRBV20-1 to TRBJ2-5; absent DNA, TCRdb's TRBD2 call cannot be checked. Germline values: CDR1 DFQATT, CDR2 SNEGSKA (reference sequence). CDR3 length: 16 residues. The CDR3 sequence is CSAGPWREASQETQYF.

The chain joins TRBV20-1 to TRBJ1-5; the TRBD1 assignment by TCRdb is unverifiable without DNA. The germline CDR1 and CDR2 sequences are DFQATT and SNEGSKA (reference sequence). The CDR3 spans 13 residues. The CDR3 here is CSAATGRSQPQHF.

The chain couples TRBV10-3 to TRBJ1-2. There are 11 residues in the CDR3. Germline CDR1 ENHRY, CDR2 SYGVKD. CDR3 sequence reads: CAINGPKGYTF.